These 23 T cell receptor beta chains came from one sample sequenced in a study of blood T cell repertoires in COVID-19. Only in-frame clones appear in the TCRdb table, and some are missing; sequencing was by immunoSEQ multiplex PCR. The table includes around 400,000 clones, about 87% detected once. The sequenced sample consisted of peripheral blood. The origin of the receptors is a woman in her fifties or sixties with COVID-19, enrolled during active disease.

The rearrangement links TRBV4-2 to TRBJ1-4; D remains ambiguous. CDR1 is LGHNA and CDR2 is YNFKEQ in the germline V gene. The CDR3 is 16 residues long. Trimming shortened V by 0 bases and J by 3 bases, and 11 bases separated the two germline ends. CDR3 sequence reads: CASSQDWSRPNEKLFF. In DNA form, the CDR3 reads TGTGCCAGCAGCCAAGATTGGAGTCGACCTAATGAAAAACTGTTTTTT.

The genes are TRBV3-1 (or the pseudogene TRBV3-2) and TRBJ1-1; D might be TRBD1 (5 bases). Looked up from germline, CDR1 is LGHDT and CDR2 is YNNKEL (reference sequence). V was clipped by 5 bases and J by 7 bases, with 8 bases between them. The CDR3 runs to 11 residues. CDR3 in amino acids: CASSGGGEAFF. CDR3 nucleotide sequence: TGTGCCAGCAGCGGGGGGGGTGAAGCTTTCTTT.

This clone was recorded a few times. The V gene is TRBV27, the J gene TRBJ1-5, with 7 bases identical to TRBD1. The CDR3 contains 17 residues. The ends lost 3 bases at V and 6 bases at J; junction bases unmatched: 14. CDR1 MNHEY and CDR2 SMNVEV come from the germline V gene (reference sequence). The CDR3 nucleotides read TGTGCCAGCAGTTTTGGGGCAATTACAGGGGAGAGTCAGCCCCAGCATTTT. It codes for CASSFGAITGESQPQHF.

The chain is built from TRBV6-2 or TRBV6-3 and TRBJ2-7; possible D gene TRBD2, 5 bases. V lost 3 bases, J lost 3 bases, and 12 bases lay in between. Germline CDR1 and CDR2: MNHEY and SVGEGT. The CDR3 length is 14 residues. In nucleotides, the CDR3 is TGTGCCAGCAGTTATGGTCGGGGAGACTACGAGCAGTACTTC. Translating gives CASSYGRGDYEQYF.

For this clone: It may be a read error: a sequence one base away is much more abundant. The chain uses TRBV11-3 and TRBJ1-1, with 7 positions matching TRBD1. This CDR3 has 14 residues. CDR1 is SGHNT, CDR2 YENEEA, per germline. After removal of 5 bases from V and 1 base from J, the junction contained 4 bases not matched to a gene. In nucleotides, the CDR3 is TGTGCCAGCAGCCCACGACAGGGGAACACTGAAGCTTTCTTT. It specifies CASSPRQGNTEAFF.

The chain uses TRBV12-3 or TRBV12-4 and TRBJ1-1; 7 nucleotides line up with TRBD1. CDR3 size: 12 residues. V trimming: 6 bases; J trimming: 10 bases; junction bases outside the gene matches: 8. This CDR3 reads CASRPEGTVAFF. In nucleotides, the CDR3 is TGTGCCAGCAGGCCGGAGGGGACAGTAGCTTTCTTT.

A few counts support this clone. The chain combines TRBV6-6 with TRBJ1-2; 8 bases are shared with TRBD1. With 5 bases clipped from V and 7 bases from J, the junction kept 9 bases outside the gene matches. CDR1 is MNHNY and CDR2 is SVGAGI in the germline V gene (reference sequence). CDR3 length: 14 residues. CDR3 sequence reads: CASSIDPGGFGYTF. DNA of the CDR3: TGTGCCAGCAGTATAGACCCAGGGGGCTTTGGCTACACCTTC.

The rearrangement links TRBV28 to TRBJ2-5; possible D gene TRBD1, 6 bases. The germline gives CDR1 MDHEN, CDR2 SYDVKM. This CDR3 contains 13 residues. V was pared by 3 bases and J by 1 base, with 6 bases between. In nucleotides, the CDR3 is TGTGCCAGCAGTTTCAGGGGCCAAGAGACCCAGTACTTC. It encodes CASSFRGQETQYF.

The table lists this clone with a count of one. V gene TRBV3-1 (or the pseudogene TRBV3-2) combines with J gene TRBJ2-7; the D gene is possibly TRBD1 (5 bases). The germline V gene encodes CDR1 LGHDT and CDR2 YNNKEL (reference sequence). V shed 3 bases and J shed 5 bases, with 11 bases lying between them. The CDR3 has 13 residues. The CDR3: CASSHLSGNEQYF. CDR3 sequence (DNA): TGTGCCAGCAGCCACCTATCAGGGAACGAGCAGTACTTC.

This clone was observed a single time. J is TRBJ2-1 and V is TRBV5-4, with 11 bases that match TRBD1. CDR1 is SGHNT and CDR2 is YYREEE in the germline V gene (reference sequence). J was trimmed by 7 bases and V by 4 bases; bases with no gene match: 10. This CDR3 is 16 amino acids long. The chain's CDR3 is CASSGPRTGGPNEQFF. In nucleotides, the CDR3 is TGTGCCAGCAGCGGCCCCCGGACAGGGGGCCCGAATGAGCAGTTCTTC.

As regards this clone: Other DNA sequences in this specimen translate into the identical CDR3. The rearrangement uses TRBV9 and TRBJ2-3; TRBD1 is a possible D gene (5 bases). Germline V gives CDR1 SGDLS, CDR2 YYNGEE. The CDR3 is 15 residues long. V was cut by 0 bases and J by 1 base, with 9 bases left in between. CDR3 protein: CASSVGQGGTDTQYF. CDR3 in DNA: TGTGCCAGCAGCGTAGGCCAGGGTGGCACAGATACGCAGTATTTT.

The sample holds one count of this clone. This chain uses TRBV10-3 with TRBJ1-6, with 8 bases that match TRBD1. Germline lookup yields CDR1 ENHRY and CDR2 SYGVKD. CDR3 size: 16 residues. Trimming cost V 0 bases and J 6 bases; bases outside gene matches: 4. CDR3 sequence reads: CAISESQGQVNSPLHF. CDR3 DNA sequence: TGTGCCATCAGTGAGTCCCAGGGACAGGTTAATTCACCCCTCCACTTT.

This clone was counted only a few times. The gene calls are TRBV15 and TRBJ1-2, with a possible D match to TRBD1 (5 bases). The CDR3 has 13 amino acids. In germline, CDR1 is LNHNV, CDR2 YYDKDF (reference sequence). V lost 3 bases to trimming and J lost 3 bases, with 8 bases between them. The CDR3 region is CATSRTRDYGYTF. The CDR3 DNA follows: TGTGCCACCAGCAGGACCAGGGACTATGGCTACACCTTC.

The chain employs TRBV11-3 and TRBJ2-1; TRBD2 matches at 13 bases. This CDR3 spans 17 amino acids. Per germline, CDR1 SGHNT and CDR2 YENEEA. After removal of 5 bases from V and 0 bases from J, the junction contained 4 bases not matched to a gene. The CDR3 sequence: CASSKGLAGSSYNEQFF. For the CDR3, the DNA is TGTGCCAGCAGCAAGGGACTAGCGGGGAGCTCCTACAATGAGCAGTTCTTC. The entire variable domain, with the rest obtained from reference TRBV11-3 and TRBJ2-1, is as follows: EAGVVQSPRYKIIEKKQPVAFWCNPISGHNTLYWYLQNLGQGPELLIRYENEEAVDDSQLPKDRFSAERLKGVDSTLKIQPAELGDSAVYLCASSKGLAGSSYNEQFFGPGTRLTVL.

The V gene is TRBV12-5, the J gene TRBJ2-3; 7 nucleotides match TRBD2. The CDR3 runs 15 residues. Germline CDR1 is LGHNT and CDR2 is FRNRAP. V lost 2 bases, J lost 2 bases, and 4 bases stayed unmatched. CDR3: CASGLRAGTTDTQYF. The CDR3 DNA sequence: TGTGCTAGTGGTTTGCGAGCGGGGACCACAGATACGCAGTATTTT.

The chain couples TRBV6-5 to TRBJ2-2; 7 bases agree with TRBD1. This CDR3 comprises 14 residues. Trimming removed 7 bases from V and 0 bases from J; junction bases left unmatched: 2. Looked up from germline, CDR1 is MNHEY and CDR2 is SVGAGI. CDR3: CASKTGTNTGELFF. The CDR3 coding sequence is TGTGCCAGCAAGACAGGGACGAACACCGGGGAGCTGTTTTTT.

This clone was seen just once. CDR3 sequence: CASSRRRRVAEAFF. In DNA form, the CDR3 reads TGTGCCAGCAGCCGGCGGCGGAGAGTAGCTGAAGCTTTCTTT. The chain uses TRBV3-1 (or the pseudogene TRBV3-2) and TRBJ1-1, with unresolved D. Per the germline V gene, CDR1 is LGHDT and CDR2 is YNNKEL (reference sequence). The CDR3 is 14 residues long. Trimming removed 4 bases from V and 6 bases from J, with 15 bases in between.

The chain has TRBV14 and TRBJ1-3, with 7 bases aligning to TRBD1. The J segment lost 3 bases and the V segment lost 4 bases, leaving 0 bases of the junction unmatched. Per germline, CDR1 SGHDN and CDR2 FVKESK. This CDR3 has 13 amino acids. For the CDR3, the DNA is TGTGCCAGCAGCCCAGGGGGTGGAAACACCATATATTTT. It codes for CASSPGGGNTIYF.

The rearrangement links TRBV3-1 (or the pseudogene TRBV3-2) to TRBJ2-5; D ambiguous. V was cut by 3 bases and J by 1 base, with 12 bases left in between. The CDR3 extends over 15 amino acids. In germline, CDR1 is LGHDT, CDR2 YNNKEL (reference sequence). The CDR3 bases are TGTGCCAGCAGCCAGATTATCGCGGCCCAAGAGACCCAGTACTTC. This gives the protein CASSQIIAAQETQYF.

This clone was detected a few times. The J gene is TRBJ1-1, the V gene TRBV4-1; D uncertain. Germline assignment: CDR1 MGHRA and CDR2 YSYEKL. The CDR3 loop spans 14 amino acids. The V end lost 2 bases, the J end lost 3 bases, and 10 bases lay between the germline ends. For the CDR3, the DNA is TGCGCCAGCAGCCAACCGCGAAGTTACACTGAAGCTTTCTTT. It codes for CASSQPRSYTEAFF.

The chain couples TRBV7-2 to TRBJ2-7, with TRBD1 as a possible D gene (5 bases). CDR1 and CDR2 from the germline V gene are SGHTA and FQGNSA. The CDR3 extends over 15 amino acids. Between the trimmed V and J ends, which lost 0 bases and 3 bases, there was a span of 12 bases. CDR3 amino acids: CASSLAAQVYYEQYF. CDR3 coding DNA: TGTGCCAGCAGCTTAGCTGCACAGGTCTACTACGAGCAGTACTTC.

The chain combines TRBV19 with TRBJ1-6; 8 bases map to TRBD1. This CDR3 has 14 residues. The V and J ends lost 6 bases and 5 bases, in that order; junction bases with no gene match: 3. Germline CDR1 LNHDA, CDR2 SQIVND (reference sequence). The chain's CDR3 is CASRHRGDNSPLHF. CDR3 DNA sequence: TGTGCCAGTAGGCACAGGGGGGATAATTCACCCCTCCACTTT.

The chain combines TRBV5-6 with TRBJ2-5, with TRBD1 matching over 10 bases. The CDR3 sequence is 16 residues long. Trimming took 4 bases from V and 4 from J; bases not matched to a gene: 10. CDR1 and CDR2 (germline): SGHDT, YYEEEE. Here the CDR3 reads CASSLGDRGRRETQYF. Written as DNA, the CDR3 is TGTGCCAGCAGCCTAGGAGACAGGGGGCGGCGAGAGACCCAGTACTTC.